This T cell receptor beta chain was documented in a study of blood T cell repertoires in COVID-19. Study information: The United States, Italy and Spain provided the acute and convalescent COVID-19 samples. PBMCs, B-cell-depleted T cells, or T cells were the source of the cDNA or gDNA that made up the material.

CDR3 length: 13 amino acids. Germline V gives CDR1 MNHEY, CDR2 SVGAGI. V was shortened by 2 bases and J by 6 bases, with 10 bases between the two germline ends. Source study methods: The assay estimated nucleated cells by amplifying reference gene primers. The repertoire was sequenced with immunoSEQ multiplex PCR; TCRdb's copy has only in-frame clones and lacks some. The DNA was the basis for D and trimming; V, J and clone size are from that table. The sample includes some 370,000 clones, 85% to 90% seen only once; the top ten take roughly 6.8%. What was sequenced was peripheral blood. This clonotype was obtained from a man aged 18 to 35 with active or convalescent COVID-19. The gene calls are TRBV6-5 and TRBJ1-1; a weak D match, TRBD1 (5 bases). The CDR3 coding sequence is TGTGCCAGCAGTTACCAACAGGCGTCTGAAGCTTTCTTT. It specifies CASSYQQASEAFF.